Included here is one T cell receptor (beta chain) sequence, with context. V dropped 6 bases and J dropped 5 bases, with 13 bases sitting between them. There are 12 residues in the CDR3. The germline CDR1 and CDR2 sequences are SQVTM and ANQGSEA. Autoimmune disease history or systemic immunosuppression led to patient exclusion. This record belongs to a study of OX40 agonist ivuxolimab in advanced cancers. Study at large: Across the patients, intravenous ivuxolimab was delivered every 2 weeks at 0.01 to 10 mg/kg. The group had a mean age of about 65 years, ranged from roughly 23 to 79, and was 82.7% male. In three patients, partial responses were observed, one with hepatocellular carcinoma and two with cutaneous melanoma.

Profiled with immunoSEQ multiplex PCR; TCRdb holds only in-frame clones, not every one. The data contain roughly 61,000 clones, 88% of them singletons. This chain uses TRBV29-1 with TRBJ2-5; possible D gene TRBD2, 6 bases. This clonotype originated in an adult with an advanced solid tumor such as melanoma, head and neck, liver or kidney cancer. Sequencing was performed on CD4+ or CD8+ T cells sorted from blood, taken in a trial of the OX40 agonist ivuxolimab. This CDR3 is CSVRGTPETQYF. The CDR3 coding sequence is TGCAGCGTCCGCGGGACGCCGGAGACCCAGTACTTC.